One sample yielded the 4 T cell receptor beta chains listed below, sequenced in a study of T cell responses to AZD1222 COVID-19 vaccine. Some clones are missing from TCRdb's copy, which holds only in-frame ones; the method was immunoSEQ multiplex PCR. The table records about 160,000 clones, 75% to 95% of them present only once. The sequencing here drew on peripheral blood, taken 28 days after the second AZD1222 dose. The receptor source for this set is an adult who received the AZD1222 COVID-19 vaccine.

V gene TRBV18 combines with J gene TRBJ2-1; no clear D. Germline assignment: CDR1 KGHSH and CDR2 LQKENI. The V end was cut by 6 bases, the J end by 5 bases, with 14 bases between. The CDR3 is made up of 14 amino acids. The CDR3: CASSRALPHNEQFF. CDR3 coding DNA: TGTGCCAGCTCCCGCGCGTTACCCCACAATGAGCAGTTCTTC.

This rearrangement joins TRBV6-6 to TRBJ2-5; D uncertain. The CDR3 consists of 16 residues. Germline V lookup: CDR1 MNHNY, CDR2 SVGAGI (reference sequence). V lost 2 bases and J lost 3, with 16 bases in between. Here the CDR3 DNA reads TGTGCCAGCAGTTACCCCGCCAAGACGAGGAAAGAGACCCAGTACTTC. Protein sequence: CASSYPAKTRKETQYF.

This clone was counted a single time. The V and J genes are TRBV5-6 and TRBJ2-7; D uncertain. This CDR3 spans 14 amino acids. Deletions cut 3 bases from V and 3 bases from J, with 13 bases between. Germline CDR1 reads SGHDT; CDR2 reads YYEEEE. The CDR3 spells CASSYAAAVYEQYF. As DNA, the CDR3 is TGTGCCAGCAGCTATGCCGCCGCCGTCTACGAGCAGTACTTC.

The chain links TRBV7-2 to TRBJ2-1; D perhaps matches TRBD1 (7 bases). Trimming removed 6 bases at V and 7 bases at J, with 19 bases between. CDR3 length: 15 amino acids. The germline V gene encodes CDR1 SGHTA and CDR2 FQGNSA. In DNA, the CDR3 is TGTGCCAGCAGTGGGGACAGCGGGCGCAGGAATGAGCAGTTCTTC. Translating it yields CASSGDSGRRNEQFF.